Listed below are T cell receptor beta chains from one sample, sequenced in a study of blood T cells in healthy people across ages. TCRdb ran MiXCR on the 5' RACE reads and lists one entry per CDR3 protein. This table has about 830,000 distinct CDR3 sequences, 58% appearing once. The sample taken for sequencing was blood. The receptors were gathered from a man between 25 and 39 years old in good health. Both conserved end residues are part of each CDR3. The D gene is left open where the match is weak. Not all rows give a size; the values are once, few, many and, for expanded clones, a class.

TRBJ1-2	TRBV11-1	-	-	TGTGCCAGCAGCTTGAGACAGCAAGGTGGCTACACCTTC	CASSLRQQGGYTF
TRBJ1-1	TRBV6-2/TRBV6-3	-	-	TGTGCCAGCAGTGAAGACAGGAGAGACGCTTTCTTT	CASSEDRRDAFF
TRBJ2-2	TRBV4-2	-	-	TGTGCCAGCAGCCAAGATCCCCCAGGGAAGGCCGGGGAGCTGTTTTTT	CASSQDPPGKAGELFF
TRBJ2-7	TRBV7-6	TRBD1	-	TGTGCCAGCAGCTGGGGACAGGGATCGAACTACGAGCAGTACTTC	CASSWGQGSNYEQYF
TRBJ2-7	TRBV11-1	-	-	TGTGCCAGCAGCTTCCCCACCGGATCCTACGAGCAGTACTTC	CASSFPTGSYEQYF
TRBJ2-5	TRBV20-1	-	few	TGCAGTGCTAAAGCCCAAGAAGGAGTGTCGCAGTACTTC	CSAKAQEGVSQYF
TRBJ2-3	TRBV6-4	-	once	TGTGCCAGCAGTGACTCGATTCGGAGAGGTCGGGATACGCAGTATTTT	CASSDSIRRGRDTQYF
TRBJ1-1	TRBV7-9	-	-	TGTGCCAGCAGCTCAGACAGAATGGCTTTCTTT	CASSSDRMAFF
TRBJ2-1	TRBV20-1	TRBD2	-	TGCAGTGCTAGCCCCCTTAACCGGCGGGGGGACAAAAACATTCAGTTCTTC	CSASPLNRRGDKNIQFF
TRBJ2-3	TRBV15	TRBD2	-	TGTGCCACCAGCAGAGACGGCGGGGGAACGACATTCACAGATACGCAGTATTTT	CATSRDGGGTTFTDTQYF
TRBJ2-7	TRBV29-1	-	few	TGCAGCGTTCTTGGACTCCAATACGAGCAGTACTTC	CSVLGLQYEQYF
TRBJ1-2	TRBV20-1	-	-	TGCAGTGCTTCGGGACGGACAAGGGGCTACACCTTC	CSASGRTRGYTF
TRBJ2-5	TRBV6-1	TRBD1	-	TGTGCCAGCACCCGGGACAGGGAGGAGACCCAGTACTTC	CASTRDREETQYF
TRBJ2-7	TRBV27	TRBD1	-	TGTGCCAGCAGTTTTCTGGGACAGGACTCCTACGAGCAGTACTTC	CASSFLGQDSYEQYF
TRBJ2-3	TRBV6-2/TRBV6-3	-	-	TGTGCCAGCAGTTACACCGCGCAGGGAGACATCAGGACGCAGTATTTT	CASSYTAQGDIRTQYF
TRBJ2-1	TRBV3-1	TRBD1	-	TGTGCCAGCAGCGGGCGGGACAGGGGTAATGAGCAGTTCTTC	CASSGRDRGNEQFF
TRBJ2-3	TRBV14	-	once	TGTGCCAGCAGCCAAGAAACCGTAGGAGATACGCAGTATTTT	CASSQETVGDTQYF
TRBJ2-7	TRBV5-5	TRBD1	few	TGTGCCAGCAGCTTCGCGGACAGGGGAAACTACGAGCAGTACTTC	CASSFADRGNYEQYF
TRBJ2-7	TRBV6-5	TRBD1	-	TGTGCCAGCAGTTACATCTACCGGGACAGGGGACCTTACGAGCAGTACTTC	CASSYIYRDRGPYEQYF
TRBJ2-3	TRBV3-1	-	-	TGTGCCAGCAGCCTCGCCCCTGCCGGAGGGTACACAGATACGCAGTATTTT	CASSLAPAGGYTDTQYF
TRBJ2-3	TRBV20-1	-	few	-	CSARVGFGNPRYF
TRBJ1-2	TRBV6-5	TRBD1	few	TGTGCCAGCAGTTACGGGACCGGGACAGGGATTAACTATGGCTACACCTTC	CASSYGTGTGINYGYTF
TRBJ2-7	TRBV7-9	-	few	TGTGCCAGCAGCTTAGATACAGGTGGCGAGCAGTACTTC	CASSLDTGGEQYF
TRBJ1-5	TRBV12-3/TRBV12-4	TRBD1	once	TGTGCCGGCAGTTTATTTTTTGATCGGGACAGGACAGATCAGCCCCAGCATTTT	CAGSLFFDRDRTDQPQHF
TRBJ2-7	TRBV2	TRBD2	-	TGTGCCAGCAGATCAGGACTAGCGGGGGTCCCCGAGCAGTACTTC	CASRSGLAGVPEQYF
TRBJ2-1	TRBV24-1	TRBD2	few	TGTGCCACCAGTGATCCTACTAGCGGGGCTTACAATGAGCAGTTCTTC	CATSDPTSGAYNEQFF
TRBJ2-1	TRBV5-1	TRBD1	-	TGCGCCAGCAGGACTCCGGGACAGGGAGGTAATGAGCAGTTCTTC	CASRTPGQGGNEQFF
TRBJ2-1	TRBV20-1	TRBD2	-	TGCAGTGCTAGAGGAATAGCGGGAGCACGGCATGAGCAGTTCTTC	CSARGIAGARHEQFF
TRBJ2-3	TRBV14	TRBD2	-	TGTGCCAGCAGCCAGACTAGCGGGGGGGCAGATACGCAGTATTTT	CASSQTSGGADTQYF
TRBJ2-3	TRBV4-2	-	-	TGTGCCAGCAGCCCCCAAGGGGGACAATATTACACAGATACGCAGTATTTT	CASSPQGGQYYTDTQYF
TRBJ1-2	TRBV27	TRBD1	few	TGTGCCAGCAGTCTGATACAGGGGTTCATCGGTGGCTACACCTTC	CASSLIQGFIGGYTF
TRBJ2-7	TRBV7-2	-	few	TGTGCCAGCAGCTTAGTCGGATATAGCTCCTACGAGCAGTACTTC	CASSLVGYSSYEQYF
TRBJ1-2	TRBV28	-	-	TGTGCCAGCAGTTTCCCCTTTGGCTACACCTTC	CASSFPFGYTF
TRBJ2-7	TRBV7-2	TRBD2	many	TGTGCCAGCAGCCTTAGCGGGGGGATCTCCTACGAGCAGTACTTC	CASSLSGGISYEQYF
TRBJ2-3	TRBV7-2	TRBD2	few	TGTGCCAGCAGTCGACTAGCGGGAACCACAGATACGCAGTATTTT	CASSRLAGTTDTQYF
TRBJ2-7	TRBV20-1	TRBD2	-	TGCAGTGCTAGTCCGGCCGGGAGCGGGAGAAGCTACAATGAGCAGTACTTC	CSASPAGSGRSYNEQYF
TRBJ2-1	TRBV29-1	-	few	TGCAGCGCGGATCGGCCCCCAAGGGAGTACAATGAGCAGTTCTTC	CSADRPPREYNEQFF
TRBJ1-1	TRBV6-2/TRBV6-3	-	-	TGTGCCAGCAGTGACAGGACAGCTTTCTTT	CASSDRTAFF
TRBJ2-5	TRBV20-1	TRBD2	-	TGCAGTGCTAGAGATCCGGGACTATCGTACCAAGAGACCCAGTACTTC	CSARDPGLSYQETQYF
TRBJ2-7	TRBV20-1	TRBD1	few	TGCAGTGCTCCCGGGACAGGGGTCTACGAGCAGTACTTC	CSAPGTGVYEQYF
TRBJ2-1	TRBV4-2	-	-	TGTGCCAGCAGCCAAGTGTTCGAGAACCAAGGGACCCAGTTCTTC	CASSQVFENQGTQFF
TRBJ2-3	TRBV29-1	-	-	TGCAGCGTTGAACGCAGGGCGGTTGCCACAGATACGCAGTATTTT	CSVERRAVATDTQYF
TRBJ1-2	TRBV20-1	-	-	TGCAGTGCCCGCGAGAGGGGCCTGAGCTATGGCTACACCTTC	CSARERGLSYGYTF
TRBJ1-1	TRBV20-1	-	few	TGCAGTGCGCCACTGGCGGGGAAGAACACTGAAGCTTTCTTT	CSAPLAGKNTEAFF
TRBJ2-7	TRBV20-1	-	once	TGCAGTGCTGTGGAGACGGGGAGAGTAAACGAGCAGTACTTC	CSAVETGRVNEQYF
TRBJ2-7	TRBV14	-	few	TGTGCCAGCAGCCAAGAGAACCTCAGGGGAAGCCCCTACGAGCAGTACTTC	CASSQENLRGSPYEQYF
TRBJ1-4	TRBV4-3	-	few	TGCGCCAGCAGTCCAGGGGAGGGTGAAAAACTGTTTTTT	CASSPGEGEKLFF
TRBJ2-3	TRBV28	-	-	TGTGCCAGCGACAGACAGCTTCCTAGGGACACAGATACGCAGTATTTT	CASDRQLPRDTDTQYF
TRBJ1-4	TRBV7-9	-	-	TGTGCCAGCAGCTTACGTAGGAAAGAACTTGAAAAACTGTTTTTT	CASSLRRKELEKLFF
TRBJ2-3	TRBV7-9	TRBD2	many	TGTGCCAGCAGCTACTCAGGGAGGGATGGGACAGATACGCAGTATTTT	CASSYSGRDGTDTQYF
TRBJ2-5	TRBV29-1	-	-	TGCAGCGTTGCCTCGGGACAAGAGACCCAGTACTTC	CSVASGQETQYF
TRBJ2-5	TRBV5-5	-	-	TGTGCCAGCAGCTTGGTAGCGTCGGGGGGCAGAGAGACCCAGTACTTC	CASSLVASGGRETQYF
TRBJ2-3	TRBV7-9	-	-	TGTGCCAGCAGCTTAGGTTTTTCGGACGCAGATACGCAGTATTTT	CASSLGFSDADTQYF
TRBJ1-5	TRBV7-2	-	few	TGTGCCAGCAGCCAAGCGACAGGAGGTGATCAGCCCCAGCATTTT	CASSQATGGDQPQHF
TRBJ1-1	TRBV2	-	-	TGTGCCAGCAGTGGGGACTCCATTATGAACACTGAAGCTTTCTTT	CASSGDSIMNTEAFF
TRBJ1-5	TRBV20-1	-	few	TGCAGTGCTAGTGATGGGCCATTCAATCAGCCCCAGCATTTT	CSASDGPFNQPQHF
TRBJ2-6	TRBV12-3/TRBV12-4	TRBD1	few	TGTGCCAGCAGTCCGTGGGGCAGGGGGCTACGAAAGTCTGGGGCCAACGTCCTGACTTTC	CASSPWGRGLRKSGANVLTF
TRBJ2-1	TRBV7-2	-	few	TGTGCCAGCAGCCCGCGCTTATCGGGAGCCCAGGAGTTCTTC	CASSPRLSGAQEFF
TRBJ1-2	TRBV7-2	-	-	TGTGCCAGCAGCCTTGTTTTGGGGGGCGACTATGGCTACACCTTC	CASSLVLGGDYGYTF